The clone carrying this T cell receptor beta chain has a count of ten or more. These data come from a study of T cells in Graves' hyperthyroidism and ophthalmopathy. It was considered stable Graves' hyperthyroidism when ophthalmopathy did not progress within 18 months. The source material, RNA transcripts, was used to amplify TCR beta CDR3 regions. First-round RT-PCR of the TCR CDR3 relied on the HTBI primer set. MiXCR, run by TCRdb on the multiplex PCR reads, gives a single entry per CDR3 protein. The sample records over 550,000 distinct CDR3 sequences, around 15% being singletons. The V end lost 1 base, the J end lost 5 bases, and 13 bases lay between the germline ends. This CDR3 is built from 15 residues. CDR1 SGHTA and CDR2 FQGNSA come from the germline V gene.

The chain couples TRBV7-2 to TRBJ2-3, with D perhaps TRBD2 (5 bases). The receptor's source is a woman between 18 and 29 years old with Graves' hyperthyroidism. Sequencing input: blood. The CDR3 spells CASSLDRLAGDTQYF. The CDR3 coding sequence is TGTGCCAGCAGCTTAGATAGGCTAGCAGGAGATACGCAGTATTTT.